This TCR beta chain was identified during a study of T-cell memory formation after mild COVID-19. Amplification by 5'RACE using constant-segment primers produced TCR alpha and TCR beta cDNA libraries that carried sample barcodes and UMIs. TCRdb reanalysed the 5' RACE reads using MiXCR and keeps one entry per CDR3 protein. The sample includes around 340,000 distinct CDR3 sequences, roughly 21% of them seen just once. Trimming stripped 2 bases from V and 5 bases from J, with 16 bases between. CDR3 length: 15 residues. Germline V gives CDR1 SGDLS, CDR2 YYNGEE. The source material was PBMCs or a T cell subset sorted from them (not recorded which). This rearrangement joins TRBV9 to TRBJ2-5; D might be TRBD1 (6 bases). The origin of this receptor is an adult woman who had mild COVID-19 (a few samples of this study predate the infection). Cell type and time point are not known. The chain's CDR3 is CASSVGTYPGETQYF. The CDR3 DNA reads TGTGCCAGCAGCGTTGGGACATACCCCGGGGAGACCCAGTACTTC.